This T cell receptor beta chain originates from a study of blood T cell repertoires in COVID-19. Background on the study: Sources were T cells, B-cell-depleted T cells, or PBMCs; the material itself was cDNA or gDNA.

In Seattle, patients joined the study during active infection and were tracked longitudinally. Generated by immunoSEQ multiplex PCR, the TCRdb table keeps only in-frame clones and is missing some. This sample has about 150,000 clones, with 85% found just once. This clone was observed a single time. Trimming cost V 0 bases and J 7 bases; bases outside gene matches: 10. The CDR3 extends over 17 amino acids. Per germline, CDR1 LNHDA and CDR2 SQIVND (reference sequence). The TCR was taken from a woman of 80 years or more with COVID-19, enrolled during active disease. V gene TRBV19 combines with J gene TRBJ2-1, with TRBD2 matching over 9 bases. The sequenced sample consisted of peripheral blood. The CDR3 protein is CASSIDRRFSGRNEQFF. DNA of the CDR3: TGTGCCAGTAGTATAGATCGGAGGTTTAGCGGGAGAAATGAGCAGTTCTTC.